Described below is a single T cell receptor (beta chain) sequence and its context. The antigen this receptor binds is unknown. Base qualities are missing; no much larger clone stands one base away. For sequencing of the TCRbeta CDR3 region, genomic DNA was extracted from the sorted cells. The immunoSEQ Assay was used to sequence the TCRbeta CDR3 regions. Sourced from immuneACCESS, this table was stored by TCRdb with only in-frame sequences that have V and J called. A share of the clones is absent; for the studies checked, an unresolved V gene accounts for under half, and the remainder has no known explanation. Within this sample are about 26,000 clones, with roughly three quarters of them counted one time only. The ten largest clones add up to around 14% of the sample. This sample stems from a study of OX40 agonist ivuxolimab in advanced cancers. Concerning the study at large: The costimulatory receptor OX40 (CD134) was targeted by ivuxolimab, a fully human IgG2 agonistic monoclonal antibody. Intravenous ivuxolimab was administered to patients every 2 weeks at six dose levels: 0.01, 0.1, 0.3, 1.5, 3 and 10 mg/kg. Of the roughly 54 patients in dose escalation, about 20 had hepatocellular carcinoma, around 15 had melanoma, 9 had renal cell carcinoma and 9 had head and neck cancer. In the dose-escalation cohort, around 80% of patients were male, and the mean age was approximately 60 years with a range of roughly 23 to 90. Patients were allowed to have had prior anti-PD-1, anti-PD-L1 or anti-CTLA-4 therapy, and approximately 37% of the dose-escalation patients had been treated with checkpoint inhibitors. Partial responses were achieved by three dose-escalation patients, of whom one had hepatocellular carcinoma and two had cutaneous melanoma. The purpose of peripheral TCRbeta sequencing was to test whether ivuxolimab changed TCR sequence diversity and led to clonal T-cell expansion. The paper describes the monotherapy dose-escalation part (N of about 57 patients) of the phase I trial of ivuxolimab.

The trial excluded patients who had a history of autoimmune disease or who were on systemic immunosuppression. Peripheral blood for TCR sequencing was collected from all dose cohorts at baseline, on cycle 4 day 1, and on cycle 7 day 1. Samples were obtained from an open-label, multicenter, first-in-human phase I dose-escalation trial of ivuxolimab. Adults with locally advanced or metastatic head and neck squamous cell, hepatocellular, melanoma or renal cell carcinoma were enrolled in the trial. Before TCR sequencing, CD4+ T cells and CD8+ T cells were sorted from peripheral blood as separate populations. What the authors observed across the whole study: Low levels of normalized T-cell clonal expansion were also seen in some nonresponding patients. Antigen specificity was not determined for the clonally expanded peripheral T cells. In partial responders in the 0.1-3.0 mg/kg groups, normalized peripheral clonal expansion was found to be among the lowest, especially among CD8+ T cells. After ivuxolimab, more expanded clones were found on average in CD8+ T cells than in CD4+ T cells. At doses of 0.1 to 3.0 mg/kg, clonal expansion of both CD4+ and CD8+ blood T cells was observed from baseline to week 6.

The TCR was taken from an adult with an advanced solid tumor such as melanoma, head and neck, liver or kidney cancer. The sequencing here drew on CD4+ or CD8+ T cells sorted from blood, taken in a trial of the OX40 agonist ivuxolimab.

The DNA sequence reads TGTGCCAGCAGTGGGGGGAGGGATAGGGGATCACCCCTCCACTTT. Its protein is CASSGGRDRGSPLHF. In this chain, TRBV6-1 is recombined with TRBJ1-6; TRBD1 could be the D gene, as 5 bases match. The germline V gene sets CDR1 to MNHNS and CDR2 to SASEGT. From the cysteine through the phenylalanine, the CDR3 covers 15 amino acids. Left in the record is the CDR3 DNA by itself, 45 bases read in frame from the first base. V and J lose 4 bases and 10 bases, and a span of 17 bases separates them.